This T cell receptor beta chain derives from a study of T cell repertoires in cytomegalovirus infection. TCRdb re-called the reads through MiXCR, storing one row per CDR3 protein. The table lists around 450,000 distinct CDR3 sequences, 11% of them singletons, with 9.5% to 13% in the top ten. V lost 0 bases and J lost 6, with 9 bases in between. This CDR3 comprises 13 residues. The germline V gene encodes CDR1 SGDLS and CDR2 YYNGEE. This receptor was identified in a human donor in good health (CMV status not recorded). Some clones in this sample may be carry-over from other donors' samples. This chain joins TRBV9 and TRBJ1-1, with D unclear. Material for sequencing was PBMCs. CDR3 sequence reads: CASSVVLLPEAFF. In DNA form, the CDR3 reads TGTGCCAGCAGCGTAGTGCTTCTCCCTGAAGCTTTCTTT.